This T cell receptor (beta chain) was retrieved from a study of response to subunit inactivated influenza vaccine. V was pared by 4 bases and J by 8 bases, with 14 bases between. The germline gives CDR1 SNHLY, CDR2 FYNNEI. The CDR3 is 14 residues long. TCRdb itself ran the RT-PCR reads through MiXCR, one entry per CDR3 protein. This sample carries fewer than 600,000 distinct CDR3 sequences, roughly 7.6% of them seen once, and the ten largest clones take 10% to 15%. The receptor's source is a man in his fifties or sixties who received an inactivated influenza vaccine. The chain combines TRBV2 with TRBJ1-4; D gene unclear. Sequenced material: PBMCs from blood, taken approximately 25 months after vaccination. DNA for the CDR3: TGTGCCAGCAGTGTCCGGGCCGATAAGGAAAAACTGTTTTTT. Protein sequence: CASSVRADKEKLFF.